The rows below give T cell receptor beta chains drawn from one sample of a study of cytomegalovirus exposure and HLA in healthy donors. This table comes from immunoSEQ multiplex PCR, and its TCRdb copy is limited to in-frame clones, with some not included. The sample holds about 160,000 clones. The sample taken for sequencing was PBMCs. All receptors come from a woman in her sixties or seventies in good health and CMV-seronegative. Both conserved end residues are part of each CDR3. Fields, in order: V gene, J gene, D gene, CDR3 protein, CDR3 DNA. The D gene is left open where the match is weak.

TRBV29-1	TRBJ2-7	NA	CSVGPGHEQYF	TGCAGCGTGGGTCCAGGCCACGAGCAGTACTTC
TRBV19	TRBJ2-5	TRBD2	CASRTRTSGTETQYF	TGTGCCAGTAGAACCAGGACTAGCGGGACGGAGACCCAGTACTTC
TRBV7-9	TRBJ1-1	TRBD1	CASSLGQGADTEAFF	TGTGCCAGCAGCTTAGGACAGGGGGCGGACACTGAAGCTTTCTTT
TRBV12-5	TRBJ2-7	TRBD1	CASGLRTGWPEQYF	TGTGCTAGTGGTTTGAGGACAGGATGGCCCGAGCAGTACTTC
TRBV5-4	TRBJ2-1	NA	CASSLAQVGNNEQFF	TGTGCCAGCAGCTTGGCACAGGTAGGGAACAATGAGCAGTTCTTC
TRBV7-9	TRBJ1-2	NA	CASSVSGEGYGYTF	TGTGCCAGCAGCGTCTCAGGGGAGGGCTATGGCTACACCTTC
TRBV7-3	TRBJ2-2	NA	CASSLQGGLNTGELFF	TGTGCCAGCAGCTTACAGGGGGGATTGAACACCGGGGAGCTGTTTTTT
TRBV5-1	TRBJ1-5	NA	CASSLEGSGQPQHF	TGCGCCAGCAGCTTGGAGGGGTCGGGTCAGCCCCAGCATTTT
TRBV19	TRBJ1-5	NA	CASSIREESNQPQHF	TGTGCCAGTAGTATCCGAGAGGAGAGCAATCAGCCCCAGCATTTT
TRBV10-1	TRBJ1-1	TRBD1	CASSPPGQKAFF	TGTGCCAGCAGCCCCCCGGGACAGAAAGCTTTCTTT
TRBV20-1	TRBJ2-1	NA	CSAIDNEQFF	TGCAGTGCCATTGACAATGAGCAGTTCTTC
TRBV29-1	TRBJ2-1	TRBD1	CSLLQGASGEQFF	TGCAGCCTGCTACAGGGGGCGTCGGGTGAGCAGTTCTTC
TRBV4-3	TRBJ1-1	NA	CASSQSGSRPDGGEAFF	TGCGCCAGCAGCCAATCCGGGAGCAGGCCGGATGGGGGTGAAGCTTTCTTT
TRBV5-8	TRBJ1-1	NA	CASSFDWGAEAFF	TGTGCCAGCAGCTTCGATTGGGGAGCTGAAGCTTTCTTT
TRBV6-1	TRBJ1-1	TRBD1	CASSERDRGNTEAFF	TGTGCCAGCAGTGAAAGGGACAGGGGGAACACTGAAGCTTTCTTT
TRBV5-1	TRBJ2-5	TRBD1	CASSRGQPETQYF	TGCGCCAGCAGCCGGGGACAGCCAGAGACCCAGTACTTC
TRBV5-1	TRBJ1-4	NA	CASSLGSGGEKLFF	TGCGCCAGCAGCTTGGGATCGGGAGGTGAAAAACTGTTTTTT
TRBV5-4	TRBJ2-7	NA	CASSSPRDNSYEQYF	TGTGCCAGCAGCTCGCCCCGGGACAACTCCTACGAGCAGTACTTC
TRBV6-1	TRBJ1-2	TRBD1	CASRLRDREDGYTF	TGTGCCAGCAGGCTCCGGGACAGGGAAGATGGCTACACCTTC
TRBV2	TRBJ1-2	NA	CASSGRIGGNYGYTF	TGTGCCAGCAGTGGAAGAATAGGAGGAAACTATGGCTACACCTTC
TRBV5-1	TRBJ2-1	TRBD2	CASSLGASGRGEQFF	TGCGCCAGCAGCTTGGGGGCTAGCGGGAGGGGTGAGCAGTTCTTC
TRBV11-1	TRBJ2-1	TRBD1	CASSPDRWQGNEQFF	TGTGCCAGCAGCCCGGACAGGTGGCAGGGCAATGAGCAGTTCTTC
TRBV6-5	TRBJ2-7	NA	CASSLYRDTTYEQYF	TGTGCCAGCAGTTTATACCGGGACACCACCTACGAGCAGTACTTC
TRBV5-6	TRBJ1-2	NA	CASSLGREGYGYTF	TGTGCCAGCAGCTTGGGCAGGGAGGGCTATGGCTACACCTTC
TRBV25-1	TRBJ2-7	NA	CASSRSWEQYF	TGTGCCAGCAGCAGAAGTTGGGAGCAGTACTTC
TRBV14	TRBJ2-3	TRBD2	CASSRPTSRVDTQYF	TGTGCCAGCAGCCGTCCGACTAGCAGGGTCGATACGCAGTATTTT
TRBV30	TRBJ2-1	TRBD1	CAWSKDRGNYNEQFF	TGTGCCTGGAGTAAGGACAGGGGAAACTACAATGAGCAGTTCTTC
TRBV7-3	TRBJ2-6	TRBD2	CASTPGGLGANVLTF	TGTGCCAGCACCCCGGGGGGGTTAGGGGCCAACGTCCTGACTTTC
TRBV6-5	TRBJ2-7	NA	CASRLQNSLSYEQYF	TGTGCCAGCAGATTACAGAATTCACTCTCCTACGAGCAGTACTTC
TRBV15	TRBJ1-3	TRBD1	CATSRERGGQGLGNTIYF	TGTGCCACCAGCAGAGAGAGGGGGGGACAGGGACTTGGAAACACCATATATTTT
TRBV18	TRBJ2-1	TRBD1	CASSPRRGNEQFF	TGTGCCAGCTCACCACGCAGGGGGAATGAGCAGTTCTTC
TRBV7-2	TRBJ1-2	NA	CASSFSNYGYTF	TGTGCCAGCAGCTTCTCCAACTATGGCTACACCTTC
TRBV18	TRBJ2-7	NA	CASSQGLAQQGIQQYF	TGTGCCAGCTCACAAGGACTGGCCCAACAGGGCATACAGCAGTACTTC
TRBV4-2	TRBJ2-7	NA	CASSRGRSSYEQYF	TGTGCCAGCAGCCGGGGGAGGAGCTCCTACGAGCAGTACTTC
TRBV19	TRBJ1-2	TRBD1	CASSIVRGQGGYGYTF	TGTGCCAGTAGTATAGTGCGGGGACAGGGAGGATATGGCTACACCTTC